This TCR beta chain originates from a study of T cell responses to AZD1222 COVID-19 vaccine. After removal of 3 bases from V and 10 bases from J, the junction contained 6 bases not matched to a gene. The length of the CDR3 is 15 residues. From germline, CDR1 is MDHEN and CDR2 SYDVKM. Clones were read by immunoSEQ multiplex PCR, and TCRdb kept only the in-frame ones, dropping some. The sample includes roughly 100,000 clones, 85% to 90% of them seen just once. V and J are TRBV28 and TRBJ2-1, with TRBD2 matching 13 bases. The source was peripheral blood, collected on day 0 of AZD1222 vaccination. The source is an adult in good health. The DNA for the CDR3 is TGTGCCAGCAGTTTGGGGACTAGCGGGACGAAAGAGCAGTTCTTC. Its translation is CASSLGTSGTKEQFF.